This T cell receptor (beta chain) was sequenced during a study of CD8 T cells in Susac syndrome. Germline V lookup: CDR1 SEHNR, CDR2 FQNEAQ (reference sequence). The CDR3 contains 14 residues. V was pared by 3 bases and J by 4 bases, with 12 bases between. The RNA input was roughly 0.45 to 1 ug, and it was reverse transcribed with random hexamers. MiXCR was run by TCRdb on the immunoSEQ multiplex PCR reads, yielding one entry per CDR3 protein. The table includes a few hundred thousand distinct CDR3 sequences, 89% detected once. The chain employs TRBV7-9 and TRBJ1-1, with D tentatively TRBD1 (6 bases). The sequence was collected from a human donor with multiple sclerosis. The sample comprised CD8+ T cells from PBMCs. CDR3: CASSFGGPGTEAFF. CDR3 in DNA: TGTGCCAGCAGCTTCGGGGGGCCAGGCACTGAAGCTTTCTTT.